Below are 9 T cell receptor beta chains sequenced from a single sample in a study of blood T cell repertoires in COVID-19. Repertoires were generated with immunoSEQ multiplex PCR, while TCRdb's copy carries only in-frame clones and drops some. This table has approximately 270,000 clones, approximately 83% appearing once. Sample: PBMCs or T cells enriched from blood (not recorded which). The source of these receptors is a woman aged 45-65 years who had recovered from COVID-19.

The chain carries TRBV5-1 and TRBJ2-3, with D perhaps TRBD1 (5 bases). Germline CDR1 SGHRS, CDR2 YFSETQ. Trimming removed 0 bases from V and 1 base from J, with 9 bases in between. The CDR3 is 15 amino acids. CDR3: CASSLVTGGTDTQYF. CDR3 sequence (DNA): TGCGCCAGCAGCTTGGTTACAGGAGGCACAGATACGCAGTATTTT. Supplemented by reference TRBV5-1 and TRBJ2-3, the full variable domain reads KAGVTQTPRYLIKTRGQQVTLSCSPISGHRSVSWYQQTPGQGLQFLFEYFSETQRNKGNFPGRFSGRQFSNSRSEMNVSTLELGDSALYLCASSLVTGGTDTQYFGPGTRLTVL.

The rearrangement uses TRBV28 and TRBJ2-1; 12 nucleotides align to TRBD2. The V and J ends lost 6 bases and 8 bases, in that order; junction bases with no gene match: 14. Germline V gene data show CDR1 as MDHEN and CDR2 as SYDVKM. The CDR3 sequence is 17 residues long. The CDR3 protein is CASRSEKTSGREYEQFF. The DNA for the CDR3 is TGTGCCAGCAGATCAGAGAAGACTAGCGGGAGAGAGTATGAGCAGTTCTTC.

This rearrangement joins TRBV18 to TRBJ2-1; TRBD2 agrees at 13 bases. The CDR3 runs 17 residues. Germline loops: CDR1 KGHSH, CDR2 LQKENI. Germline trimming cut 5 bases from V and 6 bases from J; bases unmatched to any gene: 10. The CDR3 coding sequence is TGTGCCAGCTCATCGAGGACTAGCGGGAGTTATGGCAATGAGCAGTTCTTC. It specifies CASSSRTSGSYGNEQFF.

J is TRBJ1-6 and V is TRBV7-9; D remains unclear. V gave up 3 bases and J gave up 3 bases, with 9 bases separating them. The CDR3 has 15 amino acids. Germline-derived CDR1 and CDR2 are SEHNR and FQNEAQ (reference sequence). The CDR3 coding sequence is TGTGCCAGCAGCTTCGAGAGTCGCTATAATTCACCCCTCCACTTT. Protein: CASSFESRYNSPLHF.

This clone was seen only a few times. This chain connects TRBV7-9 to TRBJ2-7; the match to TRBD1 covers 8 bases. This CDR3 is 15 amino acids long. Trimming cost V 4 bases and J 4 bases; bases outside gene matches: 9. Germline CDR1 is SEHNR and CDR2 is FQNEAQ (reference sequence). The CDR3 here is CASSSSNRGVYEQYF. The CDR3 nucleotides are TGTGCCAGCAGCTCATCGAACAGGGGGGTGTACGAGCAGTACTTC. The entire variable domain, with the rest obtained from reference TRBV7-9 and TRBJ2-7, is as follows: DTGVSQNPRHKITKRGQNVTFRCDPISEHNRLYWYRQTLGQGPEFLTYFQNEAQLEKSRLLSDRFSAERPKGSFSTLEIQRTEQGDSAMYLCASSSSNRGVYEQYFGPGTRLTVT.

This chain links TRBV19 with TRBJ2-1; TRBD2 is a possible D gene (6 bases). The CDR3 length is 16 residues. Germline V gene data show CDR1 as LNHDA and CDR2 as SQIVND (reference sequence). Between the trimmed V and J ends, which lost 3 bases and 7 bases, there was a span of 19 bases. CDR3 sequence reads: CASSMGSGGKANEQFF. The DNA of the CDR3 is TGTGCCAGTAGTATGGGGAGCGGCGGGAAGGCAAATGAGCAGTTCTTC.

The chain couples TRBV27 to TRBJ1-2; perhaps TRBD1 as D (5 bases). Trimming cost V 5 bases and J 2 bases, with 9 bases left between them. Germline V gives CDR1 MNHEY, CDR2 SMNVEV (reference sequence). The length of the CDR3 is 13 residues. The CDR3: CASSRTPNYGYTF. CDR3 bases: TGTGCCAGCAGTCGGACACCGAACTATGGCTACACCTTC.

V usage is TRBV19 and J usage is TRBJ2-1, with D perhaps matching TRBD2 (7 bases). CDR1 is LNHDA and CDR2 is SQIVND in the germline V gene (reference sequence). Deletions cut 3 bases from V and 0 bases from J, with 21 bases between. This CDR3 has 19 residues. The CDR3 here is CASSMETGGALPSYNEQFF. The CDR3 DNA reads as TGTGCCAGTAGTATGGAGACTGGGGGGGCGCTTCCCTCCTACAATGAGCAGTTCTTC.

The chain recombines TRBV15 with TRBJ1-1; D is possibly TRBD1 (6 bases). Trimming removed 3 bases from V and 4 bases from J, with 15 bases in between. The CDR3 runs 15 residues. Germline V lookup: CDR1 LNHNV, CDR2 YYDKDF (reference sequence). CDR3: CATSSEQGGGTEAFF. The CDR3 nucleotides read TGTGCCACCAGCAGTGAACAGGGTGGAGGCACTGAAGCTTTCTTT.